This TCR beta chain derives from a study of T cells in Graves' hyperthyroidism and ophthalmopathy. Overall study context: Blood was drawn when the patient was first diagnosed and still untreated. Study observations and caveats: Ophthalmopathy, which appeared later, was predicted by the model a median roughly 6.5 months before onset. Expanded thyroid clonotypes (above 0.001) were mostly also found in blood.

For the diagnoses, clinical symptoms, serum thyroxine and TRAb, thyroid ultrasound and orbital computed tomography were used. The germline V gene has CDR1 DFQATT and CDR2 SNEGSKA (reference sequence). The CDR3 extends over 14 amino acids. V shed 6 bases and J shed 0 bases, with 15 bases lying between them. RNA transcripts provided the source from which TCR beta CDR3 regions were amplified. Using the HTBI primer set, a first-round RT-PCR was run on the TCR CDR3. Using its own MiXCR run on the multiplex PCR reads, TCRdb lists one record per CDR3 protein. The repertoire holds 95,000 to 110,000 distinct CDR3 sequences, with around 50% as singletons. Concerning this clonotype itself: The target antigen is unknown.

The clonotype comes from a man aged 35 to 55 with Graves' hyperthyroidism. The sequencing sample was made of blood. The chain combines TRBV20-1 with TRBJ2-7, with D possibly being TRBD2 (7 bases). The CDR3 DNA sequence: TGCAGTGCCGCTGGGGGCGGGAGCTCCTACGAGCAGTACTTC. Its protein is CSAAGGGSSYEQYF.